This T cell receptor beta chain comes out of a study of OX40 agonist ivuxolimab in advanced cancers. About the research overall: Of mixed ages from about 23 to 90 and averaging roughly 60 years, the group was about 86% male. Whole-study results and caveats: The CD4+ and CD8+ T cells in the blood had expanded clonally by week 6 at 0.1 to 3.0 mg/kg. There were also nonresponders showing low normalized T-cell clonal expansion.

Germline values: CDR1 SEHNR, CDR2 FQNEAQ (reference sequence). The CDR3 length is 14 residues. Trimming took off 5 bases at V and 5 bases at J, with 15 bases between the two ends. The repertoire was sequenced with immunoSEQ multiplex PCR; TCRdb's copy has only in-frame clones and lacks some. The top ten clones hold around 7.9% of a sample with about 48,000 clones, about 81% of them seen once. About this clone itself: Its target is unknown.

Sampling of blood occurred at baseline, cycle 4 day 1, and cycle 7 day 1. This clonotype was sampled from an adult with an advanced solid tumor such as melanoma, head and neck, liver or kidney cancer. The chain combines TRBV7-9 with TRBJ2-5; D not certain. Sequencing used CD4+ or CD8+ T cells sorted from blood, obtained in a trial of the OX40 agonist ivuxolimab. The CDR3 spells CASSPDTPRETQYF. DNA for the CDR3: TGTGCCAGCAGCCCTGACACTCCCCGGGAGACCCAGTACTTC.